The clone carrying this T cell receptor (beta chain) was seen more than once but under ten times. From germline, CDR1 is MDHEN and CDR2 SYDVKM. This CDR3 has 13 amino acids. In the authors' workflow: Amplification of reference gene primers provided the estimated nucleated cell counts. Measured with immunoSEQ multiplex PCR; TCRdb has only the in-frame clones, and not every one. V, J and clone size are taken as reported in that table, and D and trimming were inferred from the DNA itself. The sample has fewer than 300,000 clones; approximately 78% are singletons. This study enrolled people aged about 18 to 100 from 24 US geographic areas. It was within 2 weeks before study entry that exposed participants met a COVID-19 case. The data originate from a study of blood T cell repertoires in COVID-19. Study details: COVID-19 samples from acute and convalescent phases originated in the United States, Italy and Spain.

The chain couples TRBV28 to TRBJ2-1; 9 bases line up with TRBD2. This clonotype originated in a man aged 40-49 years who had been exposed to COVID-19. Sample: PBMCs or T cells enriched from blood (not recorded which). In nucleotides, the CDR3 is TGTTCTATTTCGGATAGCGGGAGACGGGAGCAGTTCTTC. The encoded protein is CSISDSGRREQFF.